This paragraph reports one TCR beta chain. Its antigen is not identified. The germline CDR1 and CDR2 sequences are GTSNPN and SVGIG (reference sequence). Trimming took 3 bases from V and 0 from J; bases not matched to a gene: 5. The CDR3 length is 15 residues. This sample stems from a study of T cell responses to AZD1222 COVID-19 vaccine. Broader study findings: Possibly, clonal diversity was underestimated; donors were largely white British and included more females. Repertoire sampling happened only post peak T cell response. Spike-specific TCR breadth and depth rose after two AZD1222 doses. As reported, nearly half of all spike-specific TCRs target variant regions that are unmutated.

Using immunoSEQ multiplex PCR, the repertoire was profiled, and TCRdb retains in-frame clones only, with some absent. The table includes 75,000 to 90,000 clones, roughly 88% detected once. V gene TRBV30 combines with J gene TRBJ1-5, with TRBD1 matching over 7 bases. This sequence was found in an adult in good health. The sample in question was peripheral blood, obtained on day 0 of AZD1222 vaccination. The CDR3 here is CAWSTGQFSNQPQHF. Written as DNA, the CDR3 is TGTGCCTGGAGCACGGGACAGTTTAGCAATCAGCCCCAGCATTTT.